These 13 T cell receptor beta chains share one sample of origin, sequenced in a study of vaccination effects on CD4 cells after COVID-19. No antigen has been identified for these receptors. The assay was immunoSEQ multiplex PCR, and TCRdb's table has in-frame clones only and misses some. The sample yields about 13,000 clones, around 75% seen once. Sequencing followed a ViraFEST assay step that expanded antigen-specific CD4+ T cells with viral peptide pools. Scientists isolated CD4+ T cells after a roughly 10-day culture period ended. This individual tested PCR-positive for SARS-CoV-2 infection between March and December 2020. Vaccination of participants consisted of two doses of either the BNT162b2 or mRNA-1273 vaccine. The sequences come from CD4+ T cells from PBMCs cultured with HCoV-NL63 spike peptides, collected after COVID-19 vaccination. These receptors were collected from a human donor who had a prior SARS-CoV-2 infection.

V usage is TRBV19 and J usage is TRBJ2-5, with D unclear. V lost 5 bases to trimming and J lost 2 bases, with 9 bases between them. CDR1 LNHDA and CDR2 SQIVND come from the germline V gene (reference sequence). CDR3 length: 13 amino acids. CDR3: CASSRNSQETQYF. The DNA for the CDR3 is TGTGCCAGTAGTCGGAACTCACAAGAGACCCAGTACTTC.

The chain carries TRBV10-3 and TRBJ1-3; 9 bases align to TRBD1. With 6 bases clipped from V and 4 bases from J, the junction kept 4 bases outside the gene matches. The CDR3 runs to 14 residues. Germline V gene sequence: CDR1 ENHRY, CDR2 SYGVKD. The CDR3 region has the DNA TGTGCCATCAGCCCGACAGGGGGGGGAAACACCATATATTTT. Its translation is CAISPTGGGNTIYF.

This clone was detected a few times. This CDR3 reads CAYAGGLQETQYF. The DNA for the CDR3 is TGTGCATATGCCGGGGGCCTTCAAGAGACCCAGTACTTC. The chain employs TRBV30 and TRBJ2-5, with D perhaps given as TRBD1 or TRBD2 (6 bases each). The CDR3 is made up of 13 amino acids. Germline CDR1 and CDR2: GTSNPN and SVGIG (reference sequence).

This clone showed up just a few times. The chain joins TRBV19 to TRBJ1-5, with D uncertain. This CDR3 is built from 17 residues. The germline gives CDR1 LNHDA, CDR2 SQIVND (reference sequence). Trimming removed 0 bases from V and 2 bases from J, with 14 bases in between. CDR3 amino acids: CASSIDISPIGNQPQHF. In DNA, the CDR3 is TGTGCCAGTAGTATAGATATAAGCCCCATCGGCAATCAGCCCCAGCATTTT.

The rearrangement joins TRBV4-1 to TRBJ2-6, with a possible D match to TRBD1 (5 bases). Germline V gives CDR1 MGHRA, CDR2 YSYEKL. CDR3 size: 18 residues. The V gene lost 1 base and the J gene lost 0 bases, with 13 bases spanning the gap. CDR3 bases: TGCGCCAGCAGCCAAGGGCCGCAGGGTAGCTCTGGGGCCAACGTCCTGACTTTC. Translating it yields CASSQGPQGSSGANVLTF.

The rearrangement links TRBV4-3 to TRBJ1-4; TRBD1 agrees at 7 bases. V was pared by 2 bases and J by 10 bases, with 13 bases of the junction left unmatched. Germline V gene sequence: CDR1 LGHNA, CDR2 YSLEER. This CDR3 comprises 16 residues. CDR3 DNA: TGCGCCAGCAGCCAAATCTCCTACAGGGGTCCTAGAAAACTGTTTTTT. It yields the protein CASSQISYRGPRKLFF.

This chain joins TRBV2 and TRBJ2-5; no reliable D call. This CDR3 spans 11 amino acids. CDR1 is SNHLY, CDR2 FYNNEI, per germline. The V end lost 1 base, the J end lost 7 bases, and 4 bases lay between the germline ends. CDR3 sequence: CASSEEGTQYF. CDR3 DNA sequence: TGTGCCAGCAGTGAAGAGGGGACCCAGTACTTC.

This clone appeared once. The chain recombines TRBV7-2 with TRBJ2-3; 11 bases agree with TRBD2. This CDR3 region has 14 residues. Germline CDR1 and CDR2: SGHTA and FQGNSA. The trim removed 5 bases at V and 3 bases at J, leaving 1 base unmatched. The CDR3 here is CASSTSGGTDTQYF. The CDR3 region has the DNA TGTGCCAGCAGCACTAGCGGGGGAACAGATACGCAGTATTTT.

The J gene is TRBJ2-5, the V gene TRBV30; tentatively, D is TRBD2 (6 bases). Germline lookup yields CDR1 GTSNPN and CDR2 SVGIG (reference sequence). This CDR3 is built from 14 residues. The V and J ends lost 3 bases and 5 bases respectively, with 16 bases between them. As DNA, the CDR3 is TGTGCCTGGAGCTTTCATGCGGGATTGGAGACCCAGTACTTC. Translation gives CAWSFHAGLETQYF.

The genes are TRBV7-3 and TRBJ2-5, with D possibly called TRBD1 or TRBD2 (5 bases each). The CDR3 spans 14 residues. V lost 5 bases, J lost 5 bases, and 15 bases lay in between. From germline, CDR1 is SGHTA and CDR2 FQGTGA. The CDR3 DNA reads TGTGCCAGCAGCCCGGGACGTCCCCCGGAGACCCAGTACTTC. Protein: CASSPGRPPETQYF.

The chain couples TRBV7-2 to TRBJ1-1; 7 positions match TRBD1. CDR3 length: 14 residues. The junction had 8 bases not matched to a gene; V was cut back by 5 bases and J by 5 bases. CDR1 and CDR2 from the germline V gene are SGHTA and FQGNSA. The CDR3 protein is CASSPTQGRTEAFF. The DNA for the CDR3 is TGTGCCAGCAGCCCTACACAGGGGCGGACTGAAGCTTTCTTT.

In its sample, this clone is medium-sized. The chain couples TRBV19 to TRBJ1-6; maybe TRBD1 (6 bases). The V end was cut by 8 bases, the J end by 4 bases, with 9 bases between. This CDR3 has 13 residues. Germline-derived CDR1 and CDR2 are LNHDA and SQIVND (reference sequence). In DNA, the CDR3 is TGTGCCAGTCAGGGGACTTATAATTCACCCCTCCACTTT. Protein product: CASQGTYNSPLHF.

This chain joins TRBV2 and TRBJ1-6; perhaps TRBD1 as D (5 bases). The CDR3 loop spans 13 amino acids. Germline lookup yields CDR1 SNHLY and CDR2 FYNNEI. V dropped 8 bases and J dropped 12 bases, with 17 bases sitting between them. CDR3 amino acids: CASRRGALQPLHF. In DNA, the CDR3 is TGTGCCAGCCGCCGCGGGGCACTTCAACCCCTCCACTTT.